Presented here are 26 T cell receptor beta chains from one specimen sequenced in a study of cytotoxic CD8 clonotypes in ibrutinib-treated CLL. Profiling relied on immunoSEQ multiplex PCR, and the TCRdb table lists in-frame clones only, not all of them. The table shows 250,000 to 350,000 clones, with around 76% occurring only once. Source: PBMCs, taken at disease progression, from a patient treated with ibrutinib. The receptors here all came from a human donor with chronic lymphocytic leukemia.

This sequence joins TRBV6-1 and TRBJ2-3, with no clear D. Trimming shortened V by 2 bases and J by 0 bases, and 6 bases separated the two germline ends. Germline V lookup: CDR1 MNHNS, CDR2 SASEGT. The CDR3 extends over 14 amino acids. The CDR3 reads CASSEIPSTDTQYF. The CDR3 bases are TGTGCCAGCAGTGAAATCCCTAGCACAGATACGCAGTATTTT.

The CDR3 nucleotides are TGTGCCAGCAGCGTATGGACAGGGAGTTTATACGAGCAGTACTTC. This codes for CASSVWTGSLYEQYF. The chain couples TRBV7-9 to TRBJ2-7; 8 nucleotides line up with TRBD1. Looked up from germline, CDR1 is SEHNR and CDR2 is FQNEAQ (reference sequence). Trimming removed 5 bases from V and 4 bases from J; junction bases left unmatched: 10. The CDR3 contains 15 residues.

V usage is TRBV4-1 and J usage is TRBJ2-3; D perhaps matches TRBD2 (6 bases). Deletions cut 1 base from V and 3 bases from J, with 11 bases between. This CDR3 contains 15 residues. Germline CDR1 reads MGHRA; CDR2 reads YSYEKL. This CDR3 is CASSQVLLATDTQYF. The CDR3 DNA follows: TGCGCCAGCAGCCAAGTTTTACTAGCAACAGATACGCAGTATTTT.

V is TRBV10-1 and J is TRBJ2-1; 7 nucleotides match TRBD2. V lost 0 bases and J lost 4; bases outside the gene matches: 3. In germline, CDR1 is WNHNN, CDR2 SYGVQD (reference sequence). CDR3 length equals 15 residues. CDR3 in DNA: TGCGCCAGCAGTGAGTCGAGCGGGGTTTACAATGAGCAGTTCTTC. This sequence encodes CASSESSGVYNEQFF.

The genes are TRBV6-1 and TRBJ1-5; 8 bases are shared with TRBD1. The CDR3 extends over 14 amino acids. CDR1 and CDR2 (germline): MNHNS, SASEGT. The ends lost 6 bases at V and 2 bases at J; junction bases unmatched: 3. The CDR3 loop is CASREDRGNQPQHF. As DNA, the CDR3 is TGTGCCAGCAGAGAGGACAGGGGCAATCAGCCCCAGCATTTT.

The CDR3 protein is CASSLARGPLAYEQYF. The CDR3 region has the DNA TGTGCCAGCAGCTTAGCCAGGGGGCCCCTCGCCTACGAGCAGTACTTC. The chain is built from TRBV7-2 and TRBJ2-7, with TRBD1 matching 8 bases. The CDR3 is 16 residues long. The V segment lost 0 bases and the J segment 2 bases; nucleotides outside the gene matches: 6. CDR1 is SGHTA, CDR2 FQGNSA, per germline.

This clone was seen just once. Other DNA sequences within the sample encode an identical CDR3. The chain has TRBV5-1 and TRBJ1-1; D uncertain. V was clipped by 2 bases and J by 1 base, with 6 bases between them. The CDR3 covers 13 residues. Germline values: CDR1 SGHRS, CDR2 YFSETQ. CDR3 nucleotides: TGCGCCAGCAGCTTCCGGGGGAACACTGAAGCTTTCTTT. It codes for CASSFRGNTEAFF.

The chain joins TRBV9 to TRBJ2-5, with TRBD2 as a possible D gene (6 bases). CDR3 length: 15 amino acids. The V end lost 2 bases, the J end lost 4 bases, and 15 bases lay between the germline ends. CDR1 is SGDLS and CDR2 is YYNGEE in the germline V gene. In DNA form, the CDR3 reads TGTGCCAGCAGCGTCTACCCGAACGGGGGAGAGACCCAGTACTTC. Its protein is CASSVYPNGGETQYF.

The CDR3 sequence is CATSLPGTFVGEQYF. The CDR3 DNA reads as TGTGCCACCAGTTTACCCGGGACTTTTGTGGGGGAGCAGTACTTC. The J gene is TRBJ2-7, the V gene TRBV15; perhaps TRBD2 as D (6 bases). The CDR3 sequence is 15 residues long. The germline gives CDR1 LNHNV, CDR2 YYDKDF (reference sequence). The V end lost 6 bases, the J end lost 7 bases, and 22 bases lay between the germline ends.

The chain employs TRBV7-8 and TRBJ2-1, with unresolved D. Trimming stripped 3 bases from V and 6 bases from J, with 6 bases between. The CDR3 totals 12 residues. Per germline, CDR1 SGHVS and CDR2 FQNEAQ. The CDR3 DNA reads TGTGCCAGCAGCTTCGTTGGCAATGAGCAGTTCTTC. Protein: CASSFVGNEQFF.

The genes are TRBV4-1 and TRBJ1-1; D uncertain. Germline V gene lookup returns CDR1 MGHRA and CDR2 YSYEKL. Trimming cost V 1 base and J 0 bases, with 6 bases left between them. The CDR3 runs to 14 residues. This CDR3 is CASSQVLVNTEAFF. In DNA, the CDR3 is TGCGCCAGCAGCCAAGTGCTGGTGAACACTGAAGCTTTCTTT.

J is TRBJ1-1 and V is TRBV15; 8 bases map to TRBD1. V lost 5 bases to trimming and J lost 6 bases; unmatched junction nucleotides: 5. This CDR3 comprises 13 residues. Germline-derived CDR1 and CDR2 are LNHNV and YYDKDF (reference sequence). CDR3 bases: TGTGCCACCAGCGGGGGACAGGTCGCTGAAGCTTTCTTT. This encodes CATSGGQVAEAFF.

This chain links TRBV7-3 with TRBJ2-3; D perhaps matches TRBD2 (5 bases). Germline loops: CDR1 SGHTA, CDR2 FQGTGA. The CDR3 is 16 amino acids. Between the trimmed V and J ends, which lost 5 bases and 2 bases, there was a span of 17 bases. This CDR3 reads CASSERGSAATDTQYF. As DNA, the CDR3 is TGTGCCAGCAGCGAACGGGGATCTGCCGCCACAGATACGCAGTATTTT.

The chain joins TRBV20-1 to TRBJ2-5, with D maybe TRBD1 (5 bases). Deletions cut 6 bases from V and 7 bases from J, with 12 bases between. The germline gives CDR1 DFQATT, CDR2 SNEGSKA (reference sequence). The CDR3 extends over 11 amino acids. The CDR3 loop reads CSATGLGTQYF. DNA for the CDR3: TGCAGTGCCACAGGTTTGGGGACCCAGTACTTC.

The chain carries TRBV7-2 and TRBJ2-3, with TRBD2 matching over 11 bases. This CDR3 is built from 16 residues. Germline trimming cut 3 bases from V and 6 bases from J; bases unmatched to any gene: 8. Germline CDR1 reads SGHTA; CDR2 reads FQGNSA. CDR3 sequence (DNA): TGTGCCAGCAGCTTCCTAGCGGGGGGCCCAAAGGATACGCAGTATTTT. This translates into CASSFLAGGPKDTQYF.

V is TRBV6-1 and J is TRBJ1-2; D unresolved. Trimming left V 1 base short and J 8 bases short, with 11 bases between. Germline loops: CDR1 MNHNS, CDR2 SASEGT. The length of the CDR3 is 13 residues. The CDR3 loop is CASSEVGSRGYTF. The CDR3 DNA reads as TGTGCCAGCAGTGAAGTGGGTTCGAGGGGCTACACCTTC.

The rearrangement uses TRBV5-1 and TRBJ2-2; no clear D. The CDR3 is made up of 15 amino acids. CDR1 and CDR2 (germline): SGHRS, YFSETQ. V was trimmed by 3 bases and J by 1 base, leaving 10 bases between them. DNA for the CDR3: TGCGCCAGCAGCTCAACAACTGGGAACACCGGGGAGCTGTTTTTT. This encodes CASSSTTGNTGELFF.

J is TRBJ2-1 and V is TRBV19; TRBD2 agrees at 8 bases. Per germline, CDR1 LNHDA and CDR2 SQIVND (reference sequence). V lost 6 bases and J lost 7; bases outside the gene matches: 11. The CDR3 covers 15 residues. This CDR3 is CASSPGGALWNEQFF. CDR3 nucleotide sequence: TGTGCCAGTAGCCCCGGGGGGGCCCTTTGGAATGAGCAGTTCTTC. The full variable domain, completed using reference TRBV19 and TRBJ2-1, is DGGITQSPKYLFRKEGQNVTLSCEQNLNHDAMYWYRQDPGQGLRLIYYSQIVNDFQKGDIAEGYSVSREKKESFPLTVTSAQKNPTAFYLCASSPGGALWNEQFFGPGTRLTVL.

This clone was recorded only once. The gene calls are TRBV7-2 and TRBJ2-7; TRBD2 matches 13 bases. The CDR3 is made up of 17 amino acids. With V trimmed by 4 bases and J by 0 bases, 6 bases remained unmatched. CDR1 and CDR2 (germline): SGHTA, FQGNSA. CDR3 sequence: CASSWGTSGASSYEQYF. CDR3 coding DNA: TGTGCCAGCAGCTGGGGGACTAGCGGGGCTAGCTCCTACGAGCAGTACTTC. The whole variable domain, filled in from reference TRBV7-2 and TRBJ2-7, reads GAGVSQSPSNKVTEKGKDVELRCDPISGHTALYWYRQSLGQGLEFLIYFQGNSAPDKSGLPSDRFSAERTGGSVSTLTIQRTQQEDSAVYLCASSWGTSGASSYEQYFGPGTRLTVT.

V usage is TRBV4-1 and J usage is TRBJ2-7; the D is unclear. Germline CDR1 is MGHRA and CDR2 is YSYEKL. Trimming pared 1 base from V and 1 base from J, leaving 11 bases between. The CDR3 contains 15 residues. The CDR3 DNA reads TGCGCCAGCAGCCAAGTGTGGACCCAGTCCTACGAGCAGTACTTC. It translates to CASSQVWTQSYEQYF.

A few counts support this clone. This CDR3 is CASSSGQGNYGYTF. For the CDR3, the DNA is TGTGCCAGCTCGTCGGGACAGGGGAACTATGGCTACACCTTC. This rearrangement joins TRBV18 to TRBJ1-2; 10 nucleotides align to TRBD1. V gave up 6 bases and J gave up 2 bases; unmatched junction bases: 3. The CDR3 is made up of 14 amino acids. CDR1 and CDR2 from the germline V gene are KGHSH and LQKENI. Supplemented by reference TRBV18 and TRBJ1-2, the full variable domain reads NAGVMQNPRHLVRRRGQEARLRCSPMKGHSHVYWYRQLPEEGLKFMVYLQKENIIDESGMPKERFSAEFPKEGPSILRIQQVVRGDSAAYFCASSSGQGNYGYTFGSGTRLTVV.

This clone was seen a few times. V is TRBV7-3 and J is TRBJ2-7; D is unclear. The CDR3 has 13 amino acids. Germline values: CDR1 SGHTA, CDR2 FQGTGA. V dropped 1 base and J dropped 6 bases, with 10 bases sitting between them. CDR3 nucleotide sequence: TGTGCCAGCAGCTTAAGGGTTGCTAGCGAGCAGTACTTC. Translation gives CASSLRVASEQYF.

The chain carries TRBV7-6 and TRBJ2-1; D call uncertain. V was shortened by 3 bases and J by 6 bases, with 15 bases between the two germline ends. Germline-derived CDR1 and CDR2 are SGHVS and FNYEAQ. CDR3 length equals 15 residues. The CDR3 nucleotides read TGTGCCAGCAGCTTTCGCACCCTCATAGGCAATGAGCAGTTCTTC. The encoded protein is CASSFRTLIGNEQFF.

The chain is built from TRBV29-1 and TRBJ2-6; D gene ambiguous. In germline, CDR1 is SQVTM, CDR2 ANQGSEA. CDR3 length: 14 amino acids. Trimming removed 6 bases at V and 0 bases at J, with 9 bases between. CDR3 coding DNA: TGCAGCGTCGCCCTCAGCTCTGGGGCCAACGTCCTGACTTTC. Translation gives CSVALSSGANVLTF.

The chain joins TRBV6-5 to TRBJ1-5; D not resolved. The CDR3 covers 13 residues. The germline V and J ends were trimmed by 2 bases and 4 bases, with 6 bases remaining between them. Per the germline V gene, CDR1 is MNHEY and CDR2 is SVGAGI. CDR3 amino acids: CASSYGENQPQHF. The CDR3 DNA reads TGTGCCAGCAGTTACGGGGAGAATCAGCCCCAGCATTTT.

The J gene is TRBJ2-3, the V gene TRBV2, with TRBD2 matching over 9 bases. Germline CDR1 reads SNHLY; CDR2 reads FYNNEI. The CDR3 is made up of 16 amino acids. J lost 2 bases, V lost 5 bases, and 8 bases had no gene match. For the CDR3, the DNA is TGTGCCAGCAGTAGCGGGGGGCCCCGGATCACAGATACGCAGTATTTT. Residues: CASSSGGPRITDTQYF.